This TCR beta chain was recovered during a study of cytomegalovirus exposure and HLA in healthy donors. It was with 60 Vbeta and 13 Jbeta primers that the PCR ran. Per the authors' pipeline: In a later analysis, of 79 million or so unique beta chains, roughly 9.9 million appeared in at least two donors. Here immunoSEQ multiplex PCR was the method, and the copy in TCRdb shows in-frame clones only, minus some. V and J calls and clone size follow that table, whereas D and trimming were derived from the DNA. This sample contains under 200,000 clones. Findings and limits, study-wide: It is likely that the observed cluster of highly shared sequence variants was a sequencing artifact. The dataset shows that most TCR sequences were rare, while some public TCRs occurred in many donors. Equally common other TCR beta chains were less clonally expanded than HLA-associated ones, a later analysis found.

Remarks on this clone: The antigen is undetermined.

Trimming cost V 1 base and J 0 bases, with 7 bases left between them. The CDR3 contains 15 residues. Germline CDR1 GTSNPN, CDR2 SVGIG (reference sequence). The chain links TRBV30 to TRBJ2-6; D call uncertain. The TCR originated in a woman aged 18-29 years in good health and CMV-seropositive. The specimen sequenced was PBMCs. In DNA, the CDR3 is TGTGCCTGGAGTGGTCTGGCCTCTGGGGCCAACGTCCTGACTTTC. Amino acid sequence: CAWSGLASGANVLTF. The complete variable domain, with remaining parts taken from reference TRBV30 and TRBJ2-6, reads SQTIHQWPATLVQPVGSPLSLECTVEGTSNPNLYWYRQAAGRGLQLLFYSVGIGQISSEVPQNLSASRPQDRQFILSSKKLLLSDSGFYLCAWSGLASGANVLTFGAGSRLTVL.